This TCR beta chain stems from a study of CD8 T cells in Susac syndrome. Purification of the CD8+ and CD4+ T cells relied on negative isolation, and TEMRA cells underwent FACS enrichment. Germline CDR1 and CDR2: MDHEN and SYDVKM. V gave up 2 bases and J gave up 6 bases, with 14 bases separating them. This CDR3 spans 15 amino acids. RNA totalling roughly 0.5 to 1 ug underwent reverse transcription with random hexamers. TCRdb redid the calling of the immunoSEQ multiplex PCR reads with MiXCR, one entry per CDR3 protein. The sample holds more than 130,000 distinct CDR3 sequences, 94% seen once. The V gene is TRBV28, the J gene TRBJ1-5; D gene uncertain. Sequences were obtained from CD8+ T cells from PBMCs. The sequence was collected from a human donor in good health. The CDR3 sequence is CASSLGRWSGQPQHF. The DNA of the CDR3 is TGTGCCAGCAGTTTAGGACGGTGGTCGGGTCAGCCCCAGCATTTT.